The 10 T cell receptor beta chains presented below share a single source sample, sequenced in a study of shared clonotypes between healthy human individuals. Repertoires were generated with immunoSEQ multiplex PCR, while TCRdb's copy carries only in-frame clones and drops some. The data hold more than 1 million clones, with about 80% observed a single time. The sequenced sample consisted of memory CD4+ T cells from PBMCs. The subset: CD45RA-negative fraction. The receptor set was obtained from a man younger than 35 in good health. Some clones in this sample may be carry-over from other donors' samples.

The chain employs TRBV6-1 and TRBJ2-3; D is perhaps TRBD2 (6 bases). The V gene's germline CDR1 is MNHNS and CDR2 SASEGT. The CDR3 sequence is 13 residues long. The V end lost 10 bases, the J end lost 4 bases, and 15 bases lay between the germline ends. CDR3 region: CAIRRGLADTQYF. CDR3 nucleotide sequence: TGTGCCATCCGCCGGGGGTTAGCAGATACGCAGTATTTT.

The chain recombines TRBV5-1 with TRBJ2-4, with 10 bases lining up with TRBD1. CDR3 length: 15 residues. V shed 3 bases and J 5 bases; nucleotides not matched to a gene: 5. Germline V gene lookup returns CDR1 SGHRS and CDR2 YFSETQ. DNA for the CDR3: TGCGCCAGCAGCTCCCGGGACAGGGGACAAAACATTCAGTACTTC. Protein sequence: CASSSRDRGQNIQYF. The full variable domain, with the rest looked up from reference TRBV5-1 and TRBJ2-4, is KAGVTQTPRYLIKTRGQQVTLSCSPISGHRSVSWYQQTPGQGLQFLFEYFSETQRNKGNFPGRFSGRQFSNSRSEMNVSTLELGDSALYLCASSSRDRGQNIQYFGAGTRLSVL.

The chain employs TRBV7-2 and TRBJ1-2; TRBD1 aligns across 7 bases. CDR1 and CDR2 (germline): SGHTA, FQGNSA. This CDR3 is built from 15 residues. V shed 5 bases, J shed 8 bases, and the junction held 14 bases outside the gene matches. In DNA, the CDR3 is TGTGCCAGCAGCCCCCGAGAGGCAGGGGGATACGGCTACACCTTC. Its protein is CASSPREAGGYGYTF.

V and J are TRBV7-9 and TRBJ2-7; tentative D call: TRBD1 (6 bases). The CDR3 runs to 14 residues. Trimming took 7 bases from V and 4 from J, leaving 17 bases between them. Germline V gene lookup returns CDR1 SEHNR and CDR2 FQNEAQ (reference sequence). CDR3: CASIQGQGWYEQYF. Here the CDR3 DNA reads TGTGCCAGCATCCAGGGGCAGGGCTGGTACGAGCAGTACTTC.

Details on this clone: A junction boundary mismatches the germline segment, possibly from a read error. This chain connects TRBV28 to TRBJ1-1; TRBD1 matches at 8 bases. CDR1 and CDR2 from the germline V gene are MDHEN and SYDVKM. The CDR3 covers 14 residues. CDR3 DNA: TGTGCCAGCAGTTTAGGGGACAGGAACTCTGAAGCTTTCTTT. As protein: CASSLGDRNSEAFF.

The rearrangement links TRBV29-1 to TRBJ2-3; a weak D match, TRBD2 (5 bases). The CDR3 contains 14 residues. The germline V gene encodes CDR1 SQVTM and CDR2 ANQGSEA. The V gene lost 4 bases and the J gene lost 0 bases, with 11 bases spanning the gap. CDR3 nucleotides: TGCAGCGTTGCGGGGAGCATGAGCACAGATACGCAGTATTTT. This gives the protein CSVAGSMSTDTQYF.

This chain connects TRBV4-1 to TRBJ2-2; D may be TRBD1 (6 bases). There are 17 residues in the CDR3. Looked up from germline, CDR1 is MGHRA and CDR2 is YSYEKL. The germline V and J ends were trimmed by 3 bases and 4 bases, with 18 bases remaining between them. The CDR3 DNA follows: TGCGCCAGCAGCCAGGGCCCCGCGAGGGACACCACCGGGGAGCTGTTTTTT. Amino acids: CASSQGPARDTTGELFF.

The chain recombines TRBV5-8 with TRBJ1-5; D is perhaps TRBD1 (5 bases). Germline CDR1 is SGHTS and CDR2 is YDEGEE. The CDR3 spans 16 residues. V lost 3 bases and J 0 bases, leaving 13 bases between the germline ends. CDR3 bases: TGTGCCAGCAGCTCCGCCCGGGGGGGTAGCAATCAGCCCCAGCATTTT. Translating gives CASSSARGGSNQPQHF.

The rearrangement links TRBV11-2 to TRBJ2-3; 8 bases agree with TRBD1. After removal of 4 bases from V and 9 bases from J, the junction contained 6 bases not matched to a gene. The germline CDR1 and CDR2 sequences are SGHAT and FQNNGV. The CDR3 runs to 13 residues. CDR3 loop: CASSSTQGATQYF. CDR3 nucleotide sequence: TGTGCCAGCAGCTCCACCCAGGGGGCCACGCAGTATTTT.

This chain connects TRBV7-9 to TRBJ2-1; D may be TRBD1 or TRBD2 (5 bases each). Germline V CDR1 and CDR2: SEHNR, FQNEAQ (reference sequence). Trimming stripped 11 bases from V and 10 bases from J, with 21 bases between. This CDR3 is 13 amino acids long. DNA of the CDR3: TGTGCCGGGGCTCCCAGACTACAATCAGAGCAGTTCTTC. Translation: CAGAPRLQSEQFF. Variable domain in full (rest from reference TRBV7-9 and TRBJ2-1): DTGVSQNPRHKITKRGQNVTFRCDPISEHNRLYWYRQTLGQGPEFLTYFQNEAQLEKSRLLSDRFSAERPKGSFSTLEIQRTEQGDSAMYLCAGAPRLQSEQFFGPGTRLTVL.